This T cell receptor beta chain was obtained from a study of blood T cell repertoires in COVID-19. Study summary: Material from acute and convalescent COVID-19 was sourced from the United States, Italy and Spain. From T cells, B-cell-depleted T cells, or PBMCs came the material, which was cDNA or gDNA.

This clone appeared once. Enrolled during active infection, Seattle patients were then followed longitudinally. Sequencing used immunoSEQ multiplex PCR; TCRdb keeps in-frame clones, though not all of them. This table holds 350,000 or so clones, about 87% found once. The specimen was peripheral blood. The sequence was collected from a woman under 40 with COVID-19, enrolled during active disease.

The CDR3 DNA follows: TGTGCCAGCAGTGAATCGAGGTTGAACACTGAAGCTTTCTTT. It specifies CASSESRLNTEAFF. The chain has TRBV25-1 and TRBJ1-1; D is undetermined. The ends were cut back, 1 base at V and 0 bases at J, with 6 bases in the middle. Germline loops: CDR1 MGHDK, CDR2 SYGVNS. CDR3 size: 14 residues.